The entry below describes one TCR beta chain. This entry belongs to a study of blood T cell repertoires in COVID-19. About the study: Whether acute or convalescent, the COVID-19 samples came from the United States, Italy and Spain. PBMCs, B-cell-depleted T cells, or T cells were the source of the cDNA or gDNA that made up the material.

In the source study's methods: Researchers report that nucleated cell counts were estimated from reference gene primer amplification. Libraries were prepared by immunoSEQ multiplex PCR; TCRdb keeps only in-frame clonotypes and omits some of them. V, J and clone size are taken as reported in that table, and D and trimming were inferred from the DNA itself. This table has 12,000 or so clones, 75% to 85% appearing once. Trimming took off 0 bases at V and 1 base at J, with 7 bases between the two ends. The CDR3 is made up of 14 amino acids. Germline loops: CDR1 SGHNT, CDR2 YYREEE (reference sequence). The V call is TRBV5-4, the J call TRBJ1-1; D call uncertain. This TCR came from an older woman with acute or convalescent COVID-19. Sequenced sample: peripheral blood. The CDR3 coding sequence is TGTGCCAGCAGCTTGGACACCCAGAACACTGAAGCTTTCTTT. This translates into CASSLDTQNTEAFF.